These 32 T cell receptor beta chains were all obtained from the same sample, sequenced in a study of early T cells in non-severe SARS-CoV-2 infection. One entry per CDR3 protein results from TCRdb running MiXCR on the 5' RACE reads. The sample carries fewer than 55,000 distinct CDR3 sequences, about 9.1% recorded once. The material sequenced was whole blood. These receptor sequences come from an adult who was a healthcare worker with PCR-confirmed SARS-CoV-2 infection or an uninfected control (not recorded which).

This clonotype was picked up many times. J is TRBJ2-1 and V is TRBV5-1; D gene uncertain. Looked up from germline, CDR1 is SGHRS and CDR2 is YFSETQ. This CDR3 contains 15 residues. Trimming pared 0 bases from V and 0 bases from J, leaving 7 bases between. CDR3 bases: TGCGCCAGCAGCTTGGCGTCTAGCTCCTACAATGAGCAGTTCTTC. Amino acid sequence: CASSLASSSYNEQFF.

The CDR3 spells CASGWGTSAYEQYF. The DNA of the CDR3 is TGTGCTAGTGGTTGGGGGACTAGCGCCTACGAGCAGTACTTC. The chain recombines TRBV12-5 with TRBJ2-7; 10 bases align to TRBD2. V lost 4 bases to trimming and J lost 2 bases; unmatched junction nucleotides: 2. CDR3 length: 14 residues. The V gene's germline CDR1 is LGHNT and CDR2 FRNRAP.

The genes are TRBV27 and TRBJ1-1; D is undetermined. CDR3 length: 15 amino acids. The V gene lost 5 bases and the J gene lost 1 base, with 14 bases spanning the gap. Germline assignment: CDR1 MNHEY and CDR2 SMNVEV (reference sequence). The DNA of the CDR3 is TGTGCCAGCAGTGGGCCAGGACGCAAGAACACTGAAGCTTTCTTT. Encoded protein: CASSGPGRKNTEAFF.

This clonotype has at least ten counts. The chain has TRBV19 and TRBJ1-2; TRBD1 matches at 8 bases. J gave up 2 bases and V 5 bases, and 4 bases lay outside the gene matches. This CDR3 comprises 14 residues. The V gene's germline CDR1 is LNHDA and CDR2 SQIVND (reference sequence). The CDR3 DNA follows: TGTGCCAGTAGTCCCAGGACAGGGAACTATGGCTACACCTTC. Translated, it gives CASSPRTGNYGYTF.

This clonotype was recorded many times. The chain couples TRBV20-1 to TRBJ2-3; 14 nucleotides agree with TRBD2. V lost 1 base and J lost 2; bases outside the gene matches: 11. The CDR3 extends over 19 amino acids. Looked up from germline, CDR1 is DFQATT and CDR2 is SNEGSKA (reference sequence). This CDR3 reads CSARGGTSGRGAPTDTQYF. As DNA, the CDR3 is TGCAGTGCTAGAGGGGGGACTAGCGGGAGAGGGGCACCCACAGATACGCAGTATTTT.

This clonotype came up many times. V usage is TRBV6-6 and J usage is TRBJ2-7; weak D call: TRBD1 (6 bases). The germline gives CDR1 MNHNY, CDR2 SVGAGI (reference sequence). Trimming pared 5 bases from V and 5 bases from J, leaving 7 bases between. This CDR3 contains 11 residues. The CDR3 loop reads CASSTGNEQYF. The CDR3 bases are TGTGCCAGCAGTACAGGGAACGAGCAGTACTTC.

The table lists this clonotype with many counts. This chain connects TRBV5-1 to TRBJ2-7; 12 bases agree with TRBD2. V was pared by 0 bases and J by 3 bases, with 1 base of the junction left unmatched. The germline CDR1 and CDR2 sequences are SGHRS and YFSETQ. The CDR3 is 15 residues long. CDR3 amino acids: CASSLGTSGDYEQYF. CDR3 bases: TGCGCCAGCAGCTTGGGGACTAGCGGGGACTACGAGCAGTACTTC. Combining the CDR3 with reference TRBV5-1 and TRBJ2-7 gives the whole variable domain KAGVTQTPRYLIKTRGQQVTLSCSPISGHRSVSWYQQTPGQGLQFLFEYFSETQRNKGNFPGRFSGRQFSNSRSEMNVSTLELGDSALYLCASSLGTSGDYEQYFGPGTRLTVT.

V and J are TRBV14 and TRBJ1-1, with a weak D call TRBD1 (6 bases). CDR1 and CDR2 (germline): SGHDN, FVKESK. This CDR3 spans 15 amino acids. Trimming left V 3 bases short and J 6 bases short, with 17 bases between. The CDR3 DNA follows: TGTGCCAGCAGCCAGATTCATCAGGGGATGGCTGAAGCTTTCTTT. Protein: CASSQIHQGMAEAFF. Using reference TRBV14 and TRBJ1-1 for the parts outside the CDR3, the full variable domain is EAGVTQFPSHSVIEKGQTVTLRCDPISGHDNLYWYRRVMGKEIKFLLHFVKESKQDESGMPNNRFLAERTGGTYSTLKVQPAELEDSGVYFCASSQIHQGMAEAFFGQGTRLTVV.

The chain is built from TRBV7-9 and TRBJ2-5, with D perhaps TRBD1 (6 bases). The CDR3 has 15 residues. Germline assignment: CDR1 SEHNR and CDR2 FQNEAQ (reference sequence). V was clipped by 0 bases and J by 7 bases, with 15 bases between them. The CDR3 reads CASSLATGTYRTQYF. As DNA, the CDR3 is TGTGCCAGCAGCTTAGCTACCGGGACATATAGGACCCAGTACTTC.

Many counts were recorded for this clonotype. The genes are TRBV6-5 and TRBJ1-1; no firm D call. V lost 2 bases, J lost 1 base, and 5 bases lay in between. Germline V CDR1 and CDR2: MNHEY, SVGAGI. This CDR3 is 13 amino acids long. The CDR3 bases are TGTGCCAGCAGTTACGCAGCGAACACTGAAGCTTTCTTT. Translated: CASSYAANTEAFF.

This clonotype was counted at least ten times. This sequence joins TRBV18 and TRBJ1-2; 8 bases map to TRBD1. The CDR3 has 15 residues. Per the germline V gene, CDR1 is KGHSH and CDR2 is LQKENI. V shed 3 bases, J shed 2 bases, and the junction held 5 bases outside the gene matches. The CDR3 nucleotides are TGTGCCAGCTCACCGACAGGGGAGGGCAACTATGGCTACACCTTC. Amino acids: CASSPTGEGNYGYTF. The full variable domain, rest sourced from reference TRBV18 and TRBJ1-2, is NAGVMQNPRHLVRRRGQEARLRCSPMKGHSHVYWYRQLPEEGLKFMVYLQKENIIDESGMPKERFSAEFPKEGPSILRIQQVVRGDSAAYFCASSPTGEGNYGYTFGSGTRLTVV.

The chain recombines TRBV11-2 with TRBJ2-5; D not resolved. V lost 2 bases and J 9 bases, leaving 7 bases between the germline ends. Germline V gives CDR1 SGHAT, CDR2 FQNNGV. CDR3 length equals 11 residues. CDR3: CASSLSRAQYF. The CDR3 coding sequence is TGTGCCAGCAGCTTAAGTCGGGCCCAGTACTTC.

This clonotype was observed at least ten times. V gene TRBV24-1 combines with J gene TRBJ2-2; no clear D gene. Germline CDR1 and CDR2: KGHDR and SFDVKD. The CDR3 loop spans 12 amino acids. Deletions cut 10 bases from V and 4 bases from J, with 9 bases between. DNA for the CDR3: TGTGCCACACGTGGGTTCACCGGGGAGCTGTTTTTT. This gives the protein CATRGFTGELFF.

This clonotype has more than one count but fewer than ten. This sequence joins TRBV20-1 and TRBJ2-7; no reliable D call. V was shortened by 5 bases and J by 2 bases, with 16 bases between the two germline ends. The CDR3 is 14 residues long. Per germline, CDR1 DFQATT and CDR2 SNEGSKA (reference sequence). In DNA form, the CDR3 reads TGCAGTGCTTCCGCGGCACTTGGGACCTACGAGCAGTACTTC. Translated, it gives CSASAALGTYEQYF.

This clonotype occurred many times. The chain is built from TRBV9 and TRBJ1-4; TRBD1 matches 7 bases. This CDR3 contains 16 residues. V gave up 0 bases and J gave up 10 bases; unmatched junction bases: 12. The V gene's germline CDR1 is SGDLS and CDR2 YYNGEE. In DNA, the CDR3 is TGTGCCAGCAGCGTAGAGGCAACAGGGGAGGAAGGAAAACTGTTTTTT. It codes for CASSVEATGEEGKLFF.

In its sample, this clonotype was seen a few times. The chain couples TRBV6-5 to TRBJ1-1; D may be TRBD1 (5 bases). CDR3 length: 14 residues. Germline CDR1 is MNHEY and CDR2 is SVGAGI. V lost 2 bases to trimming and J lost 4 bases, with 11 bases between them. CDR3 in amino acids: CASSYLAGSTEAFF. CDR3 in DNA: TGTGCCAGCAGTTACCTAGCAGGGTCCACTGAAGCTTTCTTT.

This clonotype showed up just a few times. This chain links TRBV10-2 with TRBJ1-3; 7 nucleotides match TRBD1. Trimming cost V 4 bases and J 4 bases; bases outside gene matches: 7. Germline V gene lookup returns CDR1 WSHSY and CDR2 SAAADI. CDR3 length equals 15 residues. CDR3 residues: CASSAHRDSGNTIYF. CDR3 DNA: TGCGCCAGCAGTGCCCACCGGGACAGCGGAAACACCATATATTTT.

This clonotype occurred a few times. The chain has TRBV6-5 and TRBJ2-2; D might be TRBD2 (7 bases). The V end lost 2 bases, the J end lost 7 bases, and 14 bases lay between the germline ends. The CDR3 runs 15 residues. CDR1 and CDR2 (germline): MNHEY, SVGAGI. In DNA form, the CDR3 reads TGTGCCAGCAGTTACGTGGGGGGGGCTGGCGGGGAGCTGTTTTTT. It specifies CASSYVGGAGGELFF.

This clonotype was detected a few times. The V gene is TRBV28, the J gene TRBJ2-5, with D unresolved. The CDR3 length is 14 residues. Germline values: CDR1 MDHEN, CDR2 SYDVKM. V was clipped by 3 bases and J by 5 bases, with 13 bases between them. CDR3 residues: CASSFQTTWETQYF. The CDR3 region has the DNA TGTGCCAGCAGTTTTCAGACAACTTGGGAGACCCAGTACTTC.

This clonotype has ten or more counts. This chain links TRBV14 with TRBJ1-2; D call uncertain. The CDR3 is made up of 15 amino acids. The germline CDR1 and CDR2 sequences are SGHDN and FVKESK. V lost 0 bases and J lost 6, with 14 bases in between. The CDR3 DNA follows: TGTGCCAGCAGCCAAGATCAAGGAGGCATGGATGGCTACACCTTC. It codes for CASSQDQGGMDGYTF.

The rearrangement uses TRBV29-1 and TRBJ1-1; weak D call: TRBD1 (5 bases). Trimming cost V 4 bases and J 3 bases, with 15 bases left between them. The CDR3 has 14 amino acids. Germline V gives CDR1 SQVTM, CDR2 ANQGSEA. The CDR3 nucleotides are TGCAGCGTTGCGAAAGTGGGGCGGGACACTGAAGCTTTCTTT. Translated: CSVAKVGRDTEAFF. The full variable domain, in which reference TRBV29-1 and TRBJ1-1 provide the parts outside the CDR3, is SAVISQKPSRDICQRGTSLTIQCQVDSQVTMMFWYRQQPGQSLTLIATANQGSEATYESGFVIDKFPISRPNLTFSTLTVSNMSPEDSSIYLCSVAKVGRDTEAFFGQGTRLTVV.

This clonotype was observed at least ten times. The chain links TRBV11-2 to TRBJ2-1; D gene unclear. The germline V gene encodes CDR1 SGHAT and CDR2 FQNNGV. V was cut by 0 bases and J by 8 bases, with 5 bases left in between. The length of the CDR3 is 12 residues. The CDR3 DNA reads TGTGCCAGCAGCTTAGATCAGCATGAGCAGTTCTTC. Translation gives CASSLDQHEQFF.

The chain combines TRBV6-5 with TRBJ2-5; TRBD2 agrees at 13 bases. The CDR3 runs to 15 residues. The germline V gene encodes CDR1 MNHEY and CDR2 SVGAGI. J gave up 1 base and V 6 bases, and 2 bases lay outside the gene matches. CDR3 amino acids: CASRLAGGIQETQYF. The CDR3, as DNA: TGTGCCAGCAGACTAGCGGGAGGGATCCAAGAGACCCAGTACTTC.

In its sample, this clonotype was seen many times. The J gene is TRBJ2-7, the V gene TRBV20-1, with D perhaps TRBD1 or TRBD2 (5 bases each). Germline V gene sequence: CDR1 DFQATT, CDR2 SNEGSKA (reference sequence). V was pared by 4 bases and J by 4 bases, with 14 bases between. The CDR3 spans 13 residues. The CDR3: CSATGTNDYEQYF. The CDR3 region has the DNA TGCAGTGCTACCGGGACCAACGATTACGAGCAGTACTTC.

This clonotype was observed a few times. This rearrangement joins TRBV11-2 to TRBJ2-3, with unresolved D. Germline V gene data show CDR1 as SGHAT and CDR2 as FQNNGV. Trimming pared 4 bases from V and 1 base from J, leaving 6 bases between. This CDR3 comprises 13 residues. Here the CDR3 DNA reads TGTGCCAGCAGCTCAGAACGCACAGATACGCAGTATTTT. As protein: CASSSERTDTQYF.

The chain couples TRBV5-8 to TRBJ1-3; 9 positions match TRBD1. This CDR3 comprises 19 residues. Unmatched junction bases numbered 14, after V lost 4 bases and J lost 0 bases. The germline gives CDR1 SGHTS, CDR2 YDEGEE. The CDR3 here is CASSRDREQTFGSGNTIYF. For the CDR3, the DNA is TGTGCCAGCAGCAGGGACAGGGAGCAAACCTTTGGCTCTGGAAACACCATATATTTT. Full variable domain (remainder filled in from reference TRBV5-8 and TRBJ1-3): EAGVTQSPTHLIKTRGQQATLRCSPISGHTSVYWYQQALGLGLQFLLWYDEGEERNRGNFPPRFSGRQFPNYSSELNVNALELEDSALYLCASSRDREQTFGSGNTIYFGEGSWLTVV.

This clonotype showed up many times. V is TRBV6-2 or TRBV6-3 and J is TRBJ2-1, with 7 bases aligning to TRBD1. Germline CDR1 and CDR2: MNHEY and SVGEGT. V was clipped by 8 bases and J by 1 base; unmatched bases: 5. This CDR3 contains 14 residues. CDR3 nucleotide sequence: TGTGCCAGCTCGAAGGGACAGTCCTACAATGAGCAGTTCTTC. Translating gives CASSKGQSYNEQFF.

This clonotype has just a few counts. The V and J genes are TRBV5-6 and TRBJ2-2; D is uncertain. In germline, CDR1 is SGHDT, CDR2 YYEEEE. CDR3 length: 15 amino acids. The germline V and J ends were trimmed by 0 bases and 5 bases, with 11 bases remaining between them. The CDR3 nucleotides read TGTGCCAGCAGCTTGGACGGTGCCCAAACCGGGGAGCTGTTTTTT. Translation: CASSLDGAQTGELFF.

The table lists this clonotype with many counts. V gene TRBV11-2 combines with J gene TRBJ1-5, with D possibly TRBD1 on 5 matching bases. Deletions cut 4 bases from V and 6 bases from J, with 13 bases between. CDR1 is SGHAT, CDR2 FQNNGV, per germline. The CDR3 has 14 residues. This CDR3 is CASSSQGSGQPQHF. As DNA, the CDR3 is TGTGCCAGCAGCTCTCAGGGTAGCGGTCAGCCCCAGCATTTT.

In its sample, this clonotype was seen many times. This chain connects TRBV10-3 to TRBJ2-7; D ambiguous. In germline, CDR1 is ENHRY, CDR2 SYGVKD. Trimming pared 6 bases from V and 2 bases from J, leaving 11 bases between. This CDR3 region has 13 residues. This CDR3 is CAISARQTYEQYF. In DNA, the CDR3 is TGTGCCATCAGCGCGAGGCAGACCTACGAGCAGTACTTC.

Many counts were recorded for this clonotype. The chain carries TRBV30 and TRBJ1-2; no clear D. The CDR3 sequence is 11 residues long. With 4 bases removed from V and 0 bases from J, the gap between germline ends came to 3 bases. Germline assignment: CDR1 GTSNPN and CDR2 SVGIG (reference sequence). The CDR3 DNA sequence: TGTGCCTGGACCGCTAACTATGGCTACACCTTC. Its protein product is CAWTANYGYTF.

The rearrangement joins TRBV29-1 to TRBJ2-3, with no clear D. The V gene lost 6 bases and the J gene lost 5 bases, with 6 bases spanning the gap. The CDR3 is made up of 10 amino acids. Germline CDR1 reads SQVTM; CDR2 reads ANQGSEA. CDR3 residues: CSVFQDTQYF. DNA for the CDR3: TGCAGCGTCTTCCAAGATACGCAGTATTTT.